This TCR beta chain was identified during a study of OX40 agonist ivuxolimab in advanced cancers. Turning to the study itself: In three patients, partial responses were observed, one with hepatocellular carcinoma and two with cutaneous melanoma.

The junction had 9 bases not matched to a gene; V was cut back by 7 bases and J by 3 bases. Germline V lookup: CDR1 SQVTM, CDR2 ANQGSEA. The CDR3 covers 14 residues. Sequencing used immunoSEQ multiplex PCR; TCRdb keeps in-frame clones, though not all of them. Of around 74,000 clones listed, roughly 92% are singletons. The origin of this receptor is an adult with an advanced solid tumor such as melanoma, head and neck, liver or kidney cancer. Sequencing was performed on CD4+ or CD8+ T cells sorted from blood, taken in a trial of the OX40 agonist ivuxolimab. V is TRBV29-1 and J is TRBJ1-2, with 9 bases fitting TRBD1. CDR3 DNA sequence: TGCAGCGGGAACACAGGGGGCGGTCACTATGGCTACACCTTC. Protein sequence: CSGNTGGGHYGYTF.